This record looks at one TCR beta chain sequence and its context. This specimen comes from a study of beta chain features in type 1 diabetes. Looking at the study overall: No age, gender or cell yield differences were seen between patients and healthy donors.

CD45RO/CCR7/CD25/CD127/CD95/CD27 staining was used to isolate CD4+ naive, central memory, regulatory and stem cell-like memory cells by sorting. TCRB transcripts that were expressed got sequenced, as all of the isolated RNA had been reverse transcribed. This table comes from immunoSEQ multiplex PCR, and its TCRdb copy is limited to in-frame clones, with some not included. The table records 600,000 to 650,000 clones, around 15% of them present only once. This receptor was identified in a man in his late teens or twenties in good health. Source material: naive CD4+ T cells from blood.

The DNA of the CDR3 is TGTGCCAGTAGAGATAGGCGCGCGAACACCGGGGAGCTGTTTTTT. The encoded protein is CASRDRRANTGELFF. The chain couples TRBV19 to TRBJ2-2, with no clear D. CDR1 is LNHDA, CDR2 SQIVND, per germline (reference sequence). The CDR3 has 15 residues. V was clipped by 6 bases and J by 0 bases, with 11 bases between them. Variable domain in full (rest from reference TRBV19 and TRBJ2-2): DGGITQSPKYLFRKEGQNVTLSCEQNLNHDAMYWYRQDPGQGLRLIYYSQIVNDFQKGDIAEGYSVSREKKESFPLTVTSAQKNPTAFYLCASRDRRANTGELFFGEGSRLTVL.